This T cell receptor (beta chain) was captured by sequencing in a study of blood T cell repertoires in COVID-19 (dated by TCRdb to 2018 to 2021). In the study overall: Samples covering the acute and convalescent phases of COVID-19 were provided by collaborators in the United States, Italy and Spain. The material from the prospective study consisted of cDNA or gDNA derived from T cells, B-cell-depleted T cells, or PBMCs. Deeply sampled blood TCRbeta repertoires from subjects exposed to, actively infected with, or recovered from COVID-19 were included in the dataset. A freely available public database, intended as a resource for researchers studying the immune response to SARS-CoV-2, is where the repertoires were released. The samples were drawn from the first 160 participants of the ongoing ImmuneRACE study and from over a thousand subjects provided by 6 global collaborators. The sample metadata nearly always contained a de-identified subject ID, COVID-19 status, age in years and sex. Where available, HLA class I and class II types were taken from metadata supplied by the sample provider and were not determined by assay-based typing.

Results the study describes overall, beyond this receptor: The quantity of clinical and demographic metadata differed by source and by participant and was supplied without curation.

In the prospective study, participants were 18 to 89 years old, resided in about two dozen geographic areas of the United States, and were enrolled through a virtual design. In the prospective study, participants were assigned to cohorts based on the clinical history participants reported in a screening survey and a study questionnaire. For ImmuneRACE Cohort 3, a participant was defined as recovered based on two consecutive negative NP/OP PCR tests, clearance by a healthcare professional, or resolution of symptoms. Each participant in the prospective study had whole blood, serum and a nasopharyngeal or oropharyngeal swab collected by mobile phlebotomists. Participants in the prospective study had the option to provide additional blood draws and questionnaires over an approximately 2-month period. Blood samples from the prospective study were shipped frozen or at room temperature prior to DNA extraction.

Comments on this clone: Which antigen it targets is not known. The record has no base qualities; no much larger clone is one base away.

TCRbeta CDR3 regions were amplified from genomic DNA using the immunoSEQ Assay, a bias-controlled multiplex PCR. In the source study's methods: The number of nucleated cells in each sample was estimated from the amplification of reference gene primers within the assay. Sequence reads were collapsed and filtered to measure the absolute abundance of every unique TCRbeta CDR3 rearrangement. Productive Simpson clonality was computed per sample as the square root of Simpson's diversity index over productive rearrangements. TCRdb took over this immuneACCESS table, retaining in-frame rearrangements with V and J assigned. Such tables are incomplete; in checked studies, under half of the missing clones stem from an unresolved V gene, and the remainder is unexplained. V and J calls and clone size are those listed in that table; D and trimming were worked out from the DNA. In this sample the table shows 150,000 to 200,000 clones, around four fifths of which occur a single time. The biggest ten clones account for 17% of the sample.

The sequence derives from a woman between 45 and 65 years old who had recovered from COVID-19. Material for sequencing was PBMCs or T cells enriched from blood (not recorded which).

The sequenced DNA is TGCAGCGTTGTGATGGGGACTAGCGGGATTGACGAGCAGTACTTC. This translates into CSVVMGTSGIDEQYF. The V gene is TRBV29-1 and the J gene is TRBJ2-7, with 13 bases matching TRBD2. Its CDR3 holds 15 amino acids, cysteine through phenylalanine. Only the CDR3 region is kept as DNA, spanning 45 bases read in frame from base 1. The germline V gene yields SQVTM for CDR1 and ANQGSEA for CDR2. Unmatched junction bases come to 8, with V trimmed by 4 bases and J by 5 bases.